This T cell receptor (beta chain) was recovered during a study of graft-versus-host responses after intestinal transplantation. In the study overall: Recipients were all induced with anti-thymocyte globulin, then given tacrolimus and steroids for roughly 3 years.

Germline V gives CDR1 MGHDK, CDR2 SYGVNS. This CDR3 has 15 amino acids. V dropped 4 bases and J dropped 7; count of bases not matched to a gene: 8. With regard to this clone: Its target is unknown.

Libraries were prepared by immunoSEQ multiplex PCR; TCRdb keeps only in-frame clonotypes and omits some of them. There are tens of thousands of clones in the sample; approximately 80% occur only once, and roughly 0.4% lies in the top ten. Sequenced here: unstimulated CD4+ T cells sorted from spleen or lymph node cells, sampled before transplant. This TCR was recovered from a human donor who was the organ donor for an intestinal transplant. The V gene is TRBV25-1, the J gene TRBJ1-2; 11 bases are a match to TRBD1. The CDR3 DNA reads TGTGCCAGCAGTGCCGAGGACAGGGGGCTAGGTGGCTACACCTTC. Translating it yields CASSAEDRGLGGYTF.